This T cell receptor beta chain appears in the sequencing data of a study of T cells expressing NK-cell markers. Study background: In sorted CD3+CD56+NKG2C+, CD3+CD56+NKG2C- and CD3+CD56-NKG2C+ T cells, TCR beta repertoires were obtained.

Study findings and constraints: CD8+ T cells in more than five donors included dominant NKG2C+ clonotypes at roughly 1.0-7.5%. Leadership of the CD3+CD56-NKG2C+ fraction also belonged to these clonotypes in four donors.

TCRdb reanalyzed the 5' RACE reads, giving one entry per CDR3 protein sequence and no DNA. The sample table includes 400,000 to 500,000 distinct CDR3 sequences. As concerns this clonotype: Its specificity is unknown.

The germline V gene encodes CDR1 DFQATT and CDR2 SNEGSKA (reference sequence). This CDR3 contains 14 residues. The V call is TRBV20-1, the J call TRBJ1-4; TCRdb reports TRBD1, a call that lacks DNA to check it against. The sequence came from a woman aged 18-70 years in good health. The specimen sequenced was blood T cells: a sorted CD56 or NKG2C T cell subset, CD4+ or CD8+ T cells, or bulk PBMC T cells (not recorded which). CDR3: CSARPGPRNEKLFF.